This T cell receptor beta chain was profiled in a study of neoadjuvant anti-PD-1 for oral cavity cancer. Looking at the study overall: Non-progressing patients received a fourth nivolumab dose near day 43, then surgery on days 50-56.

Using immunoSEQ multiplex PCR, the repertoire was profiled, and TCRdb retains in-frame clones only, with some absent. The table has 30,000 to 35,000 clones, around nine tenths seen once. The CDR3 length is 12 residues. Germline assignment: CDR1 LNHDA and CDR2 SQIVND (reference sequence). Trimming left V 3 bases short and J 7 bases short, with 7 bases between. The receptor was isolated from a person aged 40 to 85 with oral cavity squamous cell carcinoma. This material consisted of PBMCs, taken before nivolumab (anti-PD-1) treatment. The V call is TRBV19, the J call TRBJ1-5; D is unresolved. In nucleotides, the CDR3 is TGTGCCAGTAGTATGGGCGGGCAGCCCCAGCATTTT. Translation gives CASSMGGQPQHF.